This T cell receptor (beta chain) derives from a study of T-cell memory formation after mild COVID-19. About the research overall: There were largely donor-specific TCR clusters.

The TCR alpha and TCR beta cDNA libraries, bearing sample barcodes and UMIs, were generated by 5'RACE using constant-segment primers. A single record per CDR3 protein comes from TCRdb applying MiXCR to the 5' RACE reads. The table lists 380,000 or so distinct CDR3 sequences, approximately 14% of them singletons, with over 20% in the top ten. This clonotype was seen a few times. Its antigen is currently unknown. V dropped 5 bases and J dropped 5 bases, with 20 bases sitting between them. Germline V gives CDR1 SGHDT, CDR2 YYEEEE. This CDR3 contains 15 residues. Study-wide findings and caveats: There was a balanced CD4/CD8 profile in clones contracting day 15 to 85, and later expanders leaned CD4+. Shrinking CD4+ clones were chiefly CM and EM; CD8+ ones were chiefly EMRA.

What was sequenced was PBMCs or a T cell subset sorted from them (not recorded which). The rearrangement joins TRBV5-6 to TRBJ2-7, with a tentative D call TRBD1 (7 bases). This TCR derives from a man between 18 and 29 years old who had mild COVID-19 (a few samples of this study predate the infection). Cell type and time point are not known. CDR3 sequence: CASRQAGGTWDEQYV. In DNA, the CDR3 is TGTGCCAGCAGACAGGCAGGGGGGACTTGGGACGAGCAGTACGTC.